One sample yielded the 9 T cell receptor beta chains listed below, sequenced in a study of cytomegalovirus exposure and HLA in healthy donors. With 60 Vbeta and 13 Jbeta primers, the PCR was carried out. Libraries were prepared by immunoSEQ multiplex PCR; TCRdb keeps only in-frame clonotypes and omits some of them. The table includes about 130,000 clones, roughly 88% detected once. The material sequenced was PBMCs. The receptors were gathered from a boy aged 10-17 years in good health and CMV-seronegative.

This clone has only one observation. V gene TRBV4-1 combines with J gene TRBJ1-4, with D perhaps matching TRBD1 (5 bases). The CDR3 contains 14 residues. In germline, CDR1 is MGHRA, CDR2 YSYEKL. The V end was cut by 0 bases, the J end by 4 bases, with 6 bases between. The CDR3 loop is CASSQDRDNEKLFF. For the CDR3, the DNA is TGCGCCAGCAGCCAAGACAGGGATAATGAAAAACTGTTTTTT.

The CDR3 loop is CASGPQSSGANVLTF. CDR3 in DNA: TGTGCCAGCGGGCCTCAGAGCTCTGGGGCCAACGTCCTGACTTTC. V usage is TRBV25-1 and J usage is TRBJ2-6, with unresolved D. Trimming left V 8 bases short and J 0 bases short, with 11 bases between. The V gene's germline CDR1 is MGHDK and CDR2 SYGVNS. The CDR3 runs 15 residues. Full variable domain (remainder filled in from reference TRBV25-1 and TRBJ2-6): EADIYQTPRYLVIGTGKKITLECSQTMGHDKMYWYQQDPGMELHLIHYSYGVNSTEKGDLSSESTVSRIRTEHFPLTLESARPSHTSQYLCASGPQSSGANVLTFGAGSRLTVL.

Note on this clone: Other DNA sequences of this sample code for an identical CDR3. J is TRBJ1-2 and V is TRBV29-1; maybe TRBD1 (6 bases). Germline V gene data show CDR1 as SQVTM and CDR2 as ANQGSEA. There are 12 residues in the CDR3. Trimming pared 6 bases from V and 5 bases from J, leaving 13 bases between. The CDR3, as DNA: TGCAGCGTATGGCGGACAGTTTATGGCTACACCTTC. Translated: CSVWRTVYGYTF.

The rearrangement uses TRBV9 and TRBJ2-2; the match to TRBD2 covers 10 bases. Germline values: CDR1 SGDLS, CDR2 YYNGEE. The V segment lost 0 bases and the J segment 3 bases; nucleotides outside the gene matches: 11. This CDR3 contains 19 residues. The CDR3: CASSVALAGVYADTGELFF. CDR3 nucleotide sequence: TGTGCCAGCAGCGTAGCCCTAGCGGGAGTTTATGCGGACACCGGGGAGCTGTTTTTT.

The J gene is TRBJ1-1, the V gene TRBV4-1, with 9 bases lining up with TRBD1. The CDR3 has 15 amino acids. Germline CDR1 and CDR2: MGHRA and YSYEKL. V was pared by 3 bases and J by 2 bases, with 4 bases of the junction left unmatched. The CDR3 DNA reads as TGCGCCAGCAGCCAGCTTACAGGGGGCAACACTGAAGCTTTCTTT. Translating gives CASSQLTGGNTEAFF.

The chain recombines TRBV12-5 with TRBJ2-7; 8 nucleotides match TRBD1. With V trimmed by 6 bases and J by 5 bases, 15 bases remained unmatched. Looked up from germline, CDR1 is LGHNT and CDR2 is FRNRAP. The CDR3 covers 16 residues. Here the CDR3 DNA reads TGTGCTAGTGGACCGGCTTCGACAGGGGTTGACCACGAGCAGTACTTC. Its translation is CASGPASTGVDHEQYF.

The chain recombines TRBV10-2 with TRBJ2-1, with D perhaps matching TRBD1 (6 bases). V was clipped by 10 bases and J by 8 bases, with 6 bases between them. CDR3 length: 9 residues. Germline loops: CDR1 WSHSY, CDR2 SAAADI. CDR3 in amino acids: CATGDEQFF. The CDR3 nucleotides are TGCGCCACAGGGGATGAGCAGTTCTTC.

The rearrangement links TRBV4-3 to TRBJ2-7, with 10 nucleotides matching TRBD2. CDR1 and CDR2 (germline): LGHNA, YSLEER. This CDR3 comprises 18 residues. V shed 0 bases and J 0 bases; nucleotides not matched to a gene: 8. CDR3 nucleotides: TGCGCCAGCAGCCAAGAAGGACCACCTAGCGGGAGCTCCTACGAGCAGTACTTC. Translation: CASSQEGPPSGSSYEQYF.

In this sample, this clone turned up a few times. This chain uses TRBV5-4 with TRBJ2-7; 8 bases are a match to TRBD2. This CDR3 is built from 16 residues. Germline V gives CDR1 SGHNT, CDR2 YYREEE (reference sequence). With 4 bases clipped from V and 2 bases from J, the junction kept 11 bases outside the gene matches. The CDR3 DNA reads TGTGCCAGCAGCCGGGGGGGGACCACAGGGCCCTACGAGCAGTACTTC. This gives the protein CASSRGGTTGPYEQYF.